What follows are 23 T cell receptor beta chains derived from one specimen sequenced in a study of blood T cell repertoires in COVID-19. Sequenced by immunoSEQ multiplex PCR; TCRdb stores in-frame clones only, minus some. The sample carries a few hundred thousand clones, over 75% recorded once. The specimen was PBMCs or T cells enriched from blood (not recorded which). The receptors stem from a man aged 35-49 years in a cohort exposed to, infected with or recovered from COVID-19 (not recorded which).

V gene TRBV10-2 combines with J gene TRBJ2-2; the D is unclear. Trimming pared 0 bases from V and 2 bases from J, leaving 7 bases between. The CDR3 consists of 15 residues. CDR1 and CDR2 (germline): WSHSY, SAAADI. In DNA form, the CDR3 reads TGCGCCAGCAGTGAGTCTTTGAGTAACACCGGGGAGCTGTTTTTT. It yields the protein CASSESLSNTGELFF.

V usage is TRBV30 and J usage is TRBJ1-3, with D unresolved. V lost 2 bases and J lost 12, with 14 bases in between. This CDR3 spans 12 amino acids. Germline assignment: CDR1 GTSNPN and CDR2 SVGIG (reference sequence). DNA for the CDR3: TGTGCCTGGAGTCCGTTGGCCATAAGCATATATTTT. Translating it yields CAWSPLAISIYF.

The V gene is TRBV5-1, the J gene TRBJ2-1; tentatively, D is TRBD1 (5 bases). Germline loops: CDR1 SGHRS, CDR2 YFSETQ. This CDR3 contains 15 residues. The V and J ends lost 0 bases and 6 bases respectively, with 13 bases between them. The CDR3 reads CASSLAAGMSNEQFF. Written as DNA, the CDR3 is TGCGCCAGCAGCTTGGCTGCAGGGATGTCCAATGAGCAGTTCTTC.

The CDR3 loop is CASSQGAGVLYEQYF. The CDR3 DNA sequence: TGTGCCAGCAGCCAGGGGGCGGGAGTCCTCTACGAGCAGTACTTC. This rearrangement joins TRBV4-2 to TRBJ2-7, with a possible D match to TRBD2 (7 bases). The CDR3 contains 15 residues. Between the trimmed V and J ends, which lost 3 bases and 3 bases, there was a span of 15 bases. Germline loops: CDR1 LGHNA, CDR2 YNFKEQ.

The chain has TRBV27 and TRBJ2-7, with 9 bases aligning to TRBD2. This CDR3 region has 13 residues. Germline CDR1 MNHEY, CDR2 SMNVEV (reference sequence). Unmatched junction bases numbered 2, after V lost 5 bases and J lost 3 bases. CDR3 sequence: CASSRAGGYEQYF. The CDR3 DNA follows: TGTGCCAGCAGTAGAGCGGGAGGCTACGAGCAGTACTTC.

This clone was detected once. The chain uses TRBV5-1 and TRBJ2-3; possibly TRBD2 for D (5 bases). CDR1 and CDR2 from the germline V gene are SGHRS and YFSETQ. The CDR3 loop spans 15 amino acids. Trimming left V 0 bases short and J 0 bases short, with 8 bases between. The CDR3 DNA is TGCGCCAGCAGCTTGGCATTAGCGAGCACAGATACGCAGTATTTT. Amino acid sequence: CASSLALASTDTQYF.

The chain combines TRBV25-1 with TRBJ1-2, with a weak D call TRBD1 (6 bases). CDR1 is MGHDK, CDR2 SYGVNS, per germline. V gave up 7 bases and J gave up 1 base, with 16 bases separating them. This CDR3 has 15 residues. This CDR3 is CASTPRGTFNYGYTF. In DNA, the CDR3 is TGTGCCAGCACTCCACGAGGGACATTTAACTATGGCTACACCTTC.

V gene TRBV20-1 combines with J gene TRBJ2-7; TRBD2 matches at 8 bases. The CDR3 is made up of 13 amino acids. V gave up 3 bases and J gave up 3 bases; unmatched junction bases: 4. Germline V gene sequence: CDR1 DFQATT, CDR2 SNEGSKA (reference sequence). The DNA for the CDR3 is TGCAGTGCTAGTTTTAGCGGGATCTACGAGCAGTACTTC. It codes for CSASFSGIYEQYF.

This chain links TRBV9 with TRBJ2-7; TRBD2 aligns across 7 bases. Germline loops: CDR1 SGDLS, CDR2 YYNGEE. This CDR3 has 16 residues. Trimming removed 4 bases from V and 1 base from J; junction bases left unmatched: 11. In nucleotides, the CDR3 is TGTGCCAGCAGCCCAACCCGGCGGGAGAGGTCCTACGAGCAGTACTTC. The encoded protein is CASSPTRRERSYEQYF.

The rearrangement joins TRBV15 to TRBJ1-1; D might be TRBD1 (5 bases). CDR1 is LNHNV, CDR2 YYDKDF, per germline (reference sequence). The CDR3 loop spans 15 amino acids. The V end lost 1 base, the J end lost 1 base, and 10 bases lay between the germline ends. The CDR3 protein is CATSRGGRENTEAFF. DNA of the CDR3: TGTGCCACCAGCAGAGGGGGCAGGGAGAACACTGAAGCTTTCTTT.

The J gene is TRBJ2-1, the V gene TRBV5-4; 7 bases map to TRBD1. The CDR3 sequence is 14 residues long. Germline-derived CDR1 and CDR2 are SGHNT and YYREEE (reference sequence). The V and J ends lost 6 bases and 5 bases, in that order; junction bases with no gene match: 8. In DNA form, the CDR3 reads TGTGCCAGCACCCCGTCAGGGGGTCACAATGAGCAGTTCTTC. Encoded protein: CASTPSGGHNEQFF.

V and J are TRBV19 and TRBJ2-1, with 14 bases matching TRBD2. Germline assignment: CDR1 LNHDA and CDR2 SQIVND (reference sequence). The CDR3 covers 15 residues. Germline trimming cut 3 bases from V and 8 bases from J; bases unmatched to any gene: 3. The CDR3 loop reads CASSIGTSGSDEQFF. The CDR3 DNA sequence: TGTGCCAGTAGTATCGGGACTAGCGGGAGCGATGAGCAGTTCTTC.

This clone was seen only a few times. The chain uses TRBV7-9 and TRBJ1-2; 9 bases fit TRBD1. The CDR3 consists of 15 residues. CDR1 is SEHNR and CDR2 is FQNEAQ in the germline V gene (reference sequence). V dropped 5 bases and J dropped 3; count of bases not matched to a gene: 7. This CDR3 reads CASSSRDREDYGYTF. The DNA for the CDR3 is TGTGCCAGCAGCAGCCGGGACAGGGAGGACTATGGCTACACCTTC.

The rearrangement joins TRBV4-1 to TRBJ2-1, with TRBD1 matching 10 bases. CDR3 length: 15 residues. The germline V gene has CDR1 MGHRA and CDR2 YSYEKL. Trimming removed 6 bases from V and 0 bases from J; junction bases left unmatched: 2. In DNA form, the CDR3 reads TGCGCCAGCAGACGGACAGGGGGCTCCTACAATGAGCAGTTCTTC. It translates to CASRRTGGSYNEQFF.

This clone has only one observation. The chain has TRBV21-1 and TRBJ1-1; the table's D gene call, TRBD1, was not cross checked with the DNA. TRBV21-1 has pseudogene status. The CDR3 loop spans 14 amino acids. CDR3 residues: CASSRGQWNTEAFF. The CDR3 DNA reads TGTGCCAGCAGCAGGGGACAGTGGAACACTGAAGCTTTCTTT.

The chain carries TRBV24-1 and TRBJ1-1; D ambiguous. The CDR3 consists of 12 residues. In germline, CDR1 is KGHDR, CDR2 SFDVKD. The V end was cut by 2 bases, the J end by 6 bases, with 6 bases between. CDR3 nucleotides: TGTGCCACCAGTGATTGGGGAGCTGAAGCTTTCTTT. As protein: CATSDWGAEAFF.

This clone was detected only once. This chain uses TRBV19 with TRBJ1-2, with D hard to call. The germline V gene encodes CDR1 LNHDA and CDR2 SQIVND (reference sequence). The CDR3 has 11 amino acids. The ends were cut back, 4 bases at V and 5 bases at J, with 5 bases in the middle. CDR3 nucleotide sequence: TGTGCCAGTAGTAGTAGTTATGGCTACACCTTC. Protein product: CASSSSYGYTF.

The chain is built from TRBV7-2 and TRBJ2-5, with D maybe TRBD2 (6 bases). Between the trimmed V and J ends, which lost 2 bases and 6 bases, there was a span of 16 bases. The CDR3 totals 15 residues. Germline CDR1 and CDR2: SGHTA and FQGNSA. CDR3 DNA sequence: TGTGCCAGCAGCTTACGCTGGGACTTGACAAAGACCCAGTACTTC. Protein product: CASSLRWDLTKTQYF.

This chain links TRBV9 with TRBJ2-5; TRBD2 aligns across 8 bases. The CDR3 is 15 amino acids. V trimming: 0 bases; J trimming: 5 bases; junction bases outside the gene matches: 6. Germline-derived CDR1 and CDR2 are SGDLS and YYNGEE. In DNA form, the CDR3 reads TGTGCCAGCAGCGTAGCTCAGCGGGGGTCGGAGACCCAGTACTTC. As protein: CASSVAQRGSETQYF.

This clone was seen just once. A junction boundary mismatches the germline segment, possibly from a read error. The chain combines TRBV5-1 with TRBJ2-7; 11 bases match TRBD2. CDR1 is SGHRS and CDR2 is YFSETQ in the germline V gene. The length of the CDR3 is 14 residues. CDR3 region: CASSYGGGTSGALF. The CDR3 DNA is TGCGCCAGCAGTTACGGAGGGGGGACTAGCGGAGCCCTTTTC.

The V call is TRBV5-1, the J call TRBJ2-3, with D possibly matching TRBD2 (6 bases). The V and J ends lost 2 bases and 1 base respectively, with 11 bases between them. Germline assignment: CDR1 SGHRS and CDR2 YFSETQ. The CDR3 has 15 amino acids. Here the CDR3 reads CASSLWSSGTDTQYF. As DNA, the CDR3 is TGCGCCAGCAGCTTATGGTCTAGCGGCACAGATACGCAGTATTTT.

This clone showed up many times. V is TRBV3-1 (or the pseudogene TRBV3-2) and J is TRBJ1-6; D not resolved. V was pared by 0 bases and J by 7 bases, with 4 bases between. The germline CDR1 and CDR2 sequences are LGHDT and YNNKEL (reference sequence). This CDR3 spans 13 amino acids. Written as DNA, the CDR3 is TGTGCCAGCAGCCAAGAGAGGAATTCACCCCTCCACTTT. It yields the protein CASSQERNSPLHF.

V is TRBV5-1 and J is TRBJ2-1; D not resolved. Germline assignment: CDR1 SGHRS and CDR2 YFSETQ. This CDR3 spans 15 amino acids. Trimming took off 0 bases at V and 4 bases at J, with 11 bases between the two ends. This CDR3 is CASSLVRLTYNEQFF. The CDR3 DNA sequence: TGCGCCAGCAGCTTGGTGAGACTCACTTACAATGAGCAGTTCTTC.